Listed here is a single T cell receptor beta chain. This CDR3 has 15 amino acids. The junction had 3 bases not matched to a gene; V was cut back by 3 bases and J by 0 bases. Germline V CDR1 and CDR2: MDHEN, SYDVKM. The sample comes from a study of T cell changes during pregnancy in multiple sclerosis. The table came from immunoSEQ multiplex PCR; TCRdb's copy has only in-frame clones and leaves some out. In the table there are approximately 18,000 clones, 75% to 90% of which are singletons. This receptor was identified in a female donor in good health, enrolled as a control in a pregnancy study. The chain joins TRBV28 to TRBJ2-7; 9 bases fit TRBD2. This specimen consisted of CD8+ T cells from peripheral blood mononuclear cells, obtained in the third trimester of pregnancy. The CDR3 DNA reads as TGTGCCAGCAGTTTGAGCGGGGGGATCTCCTACGAGCAGTACTTC. Encoded protein: CASSLSGGISYEQYF.